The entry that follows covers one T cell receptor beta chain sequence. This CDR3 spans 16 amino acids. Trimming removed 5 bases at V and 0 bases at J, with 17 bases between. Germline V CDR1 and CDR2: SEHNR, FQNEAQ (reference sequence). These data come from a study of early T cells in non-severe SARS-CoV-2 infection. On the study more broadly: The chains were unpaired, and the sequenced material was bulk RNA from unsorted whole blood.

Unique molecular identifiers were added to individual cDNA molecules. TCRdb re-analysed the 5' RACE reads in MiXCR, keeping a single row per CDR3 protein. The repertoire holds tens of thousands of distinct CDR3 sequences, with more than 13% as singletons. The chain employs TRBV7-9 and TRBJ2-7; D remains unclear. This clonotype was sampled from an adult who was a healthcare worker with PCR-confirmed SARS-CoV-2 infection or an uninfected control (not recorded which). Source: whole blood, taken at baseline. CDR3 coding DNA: TGTGCCAGCAGCCCCTTTCCCGGAAAGAGCTCCTACGAGCAGTACTTC. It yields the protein CASSPFPGKSSYEQYF.